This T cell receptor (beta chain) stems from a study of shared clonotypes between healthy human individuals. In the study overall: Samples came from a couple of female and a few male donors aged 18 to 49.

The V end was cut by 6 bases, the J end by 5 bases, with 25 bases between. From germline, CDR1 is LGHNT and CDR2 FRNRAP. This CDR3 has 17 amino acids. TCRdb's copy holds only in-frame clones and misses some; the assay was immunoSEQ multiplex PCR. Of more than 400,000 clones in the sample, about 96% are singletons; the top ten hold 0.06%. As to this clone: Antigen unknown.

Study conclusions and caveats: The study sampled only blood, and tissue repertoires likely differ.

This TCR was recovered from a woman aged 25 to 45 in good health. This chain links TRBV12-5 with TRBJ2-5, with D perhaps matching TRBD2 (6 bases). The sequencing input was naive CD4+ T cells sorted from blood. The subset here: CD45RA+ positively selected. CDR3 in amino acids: CASGETRKEGRHETQYF. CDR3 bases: TGTGCTAGTGGAGAGACACGGAAGGAGGGTAGACACGAGACCCAGTACTTC.